This entry lists 8 T cell receptor beta chains sequenced from one sample in a study of T cells in localized non-small cell lung cancer. TCRdb keeps only in-frame clones here, not all; method: immunoSEQ multiplex PCR. Altogether fewer than 20,000 clones are present, more than 65% being singletons, with the ten largest covering 30%. Sequencing was performed on peripheral blood, taken before any cancer treatment. These receptors came from a male donor at least 60 years old with stage I lung adenocarcinoma.

This clone was counted only a few times. The gene calls are TRBV7-3 and TRBJ2-1; the D gene is possibly TRBD1 (6 bases). V lost 2 bases and J 4 bases, leaving 18 bases between the germline ends. CDR3 size: 17 residues. Germline loops: CDR1 SGHTA, CDR2 FQGTGA. The DNA of the CDR3 is TGTGCCAGCAGCTTAGGGGGCAGGGCCGAAGCATACAATGAGCAGTTCTTC. It yields the protein CASSLGGRAEAYNEQFF.

This chain's CDR3 is CASSPNPHRVPDTQYF. In DNA form, the CDR3 reads TGTGCCAGCTCACCTAACCCCCACAGGGTTCCAGATACGCAGTATTTT. The gene calls are TRBV18 and TRBJ2-3, with a possible D match to TRBD1 (6 bases). With 3 bases removed from V and 4 bases from J, the gap between germline ends came to 17 bases. Germline CDR1 and CDR2: KGHSH and LQKENI. This CDR3 region has 16 residues.

The V call is TRBV4-1, the J call TRBJ2-3, with a possible D match to TRBD1 (5 bases). V lost 3 bases, J lost 5 bases, and 15 bases lay in between. Germline-derived CDR1 and CDR2 are MGHRA and YSYEKL. This CDR3 has 15 residues. This CDR3 reads CASSQRQPRVDTQYF. The DNA for the CDR3 is TGCGCCAGCAGCCAGAGACAGCCTAGGGTAGATACGCAGTATTTT.

The genes are TRBV7-2 and TRBJ2-2; D is perhaps TRBD1 (5 bases). The CDR3 contains 15 residues. Germline V CDR1 and CDR2: SGHTA, FQGNSA. V lost 1 base and J 0 bases, leaving 6 bases between the germline ends. The CDR3 DNA sequence: TGTGCCAGCAGCTTAGGGACACCGAACACCGGGGAGCTGTTTTTT. Translating gives CASSLGTPNTGELFF.

This clone was counted a few times. The V gene is TRBV30, the J gene TRBJ2-1, with 11 nucleotides matching TRBD1. Trimming took 4 bases from V and 6 from J; bases not matched to a gene: 8. This CDR3 has 15 residues. In germline, CDR1 is GTSNPN, CDR2 SVGIG (reference sequence). CDR3 coding DNA: TGTGCCTGGACCGTCGGACAGGGGGCGAGCAATGAGCAGTTCTTC. It is translated as CAWTVGQGASNEQFF.

The J gene is TRBJ1-1, the V gene TRBV11-2; D is unresolved. The CDR3 runs to 17 residues. CDR1 SGHAT and CDR2 FQNNGV come from the germline V gene. V shed 0 bases and J shed 0 bases, with 14 bases lying between them. The CDR3 DNA is TGTGCCAGCAGCTTAGAGTCTCCCAGGTCGATGAACACTGAAGCTTTCTTT. This gives the protein CASSLESPRSMNTEAFF.

In this sample, this clone turned up a few times. The chain couples TRBV9 to TRBJ1-1; D is ambiguous. This CDR3 has 15 amino acids. Trimming removed 0 bases at V and 1 base at J, with 10 bases between. CDR1 SGDLS and CDR2 YYNGEE come from the germline V gene. Here the CDR3 DNA reads TGTGCCAGCAGCGTAGTGCCCGGGGAGAACACTGAAGCTTTCTTT. Its translation: CASSVVPGENTEAFF.

The chain combines TRBV18 with TRBJ2-6, with D tentatively TRBD1 (6 bases). The ends were cut back, 3 bases at V and 2 bases at J, with 8 bases in the middle. The germline V gene encodes CDR1 KGHSH and CDR2 LQKENI. This CDR3 is 15 amino acids long. CDR3 residues: CASSPGTPGANVLTF. The CDR3 coding sequence is TGTGCCAGCTCACCCGGGACACCTGGGGCCAACGTCCTGACTTTC.